The 10 T cell receptor beta chains reported below all come from one sample, sequenced in a study of T cell repertoires in cytomegalovirus infection. TCRdb used MiXCR to reprocess the reads, holding one entry per CDR3 protein. The sample yields fewer than 350,000 distinct CDR3 sequences, around a sixth seen once. Sequencing used PBMCs. These receptors were obtained from a human donor in good health (CMV status not recorded). Some clones in this sample may be carry-over from other donors' samples.

The chain joins TRBV28 to TRBJ2-3; 8 nucleotides line up with TRBD2. Germline CDR1 reads MDHEN; CDR2 reads SYDVKM. The CDR3 has 13 amino acids. With V trimmed by 5 bases and J by 6 bases, 4 bases remained unmatched. The CDR3 DNA sequence: TGTGCCAGCAGTCGTACGGGAGGGGATACGCAGTATTTT. It codes for CASSRTGGDTQYF.

This clonotype has at least ten counts. This sequence joins TRBV6-6 and TRBJ2-7; D possibly uses TRBD1 or TRBD2 (5 bases each). Looked up from germline, CDR1 is MNHNY and CDR2 is SVGAGI (reference sequence). V shed 0 bases and J shed 5 bases, with 5 bases lying between them. There are 12 residues in the CDR3. The CDR3 is CASSYSGDEQYF. CDR3 DNA sequence: TGTGCCAGCAGTTACTCGGGGGACGAGCAGTACTTC.

Written as DNA, the CDR3 is TGTGCCAGCATCATAGGTGTAGGGCAGCCCCAGCATTTT. Translation gives CASIIGVGQPQHF. The chain has TRBV6-6 and TRBJ1-5; D not certain. Trimming left V 7 bases short and J 7 bases short, with 14 bases between. This CDR3 has 13 amino acids. CDR1 MNHNY and CDR2 SVGAGI come from the germline V gene (reference sequence).

At least ten counts were recorded for this clonotype. J is TRBJ1-2 and V is TRBV7-2, with 7 positions matching TRBD1. Trimming at V came to 3 bases and at J to 2 bases, leaving 9 bases not matched to a gene. The CDR3 sequence is 16 residues long. The germline V gene has CDR1 SGHTA and CDR2 FQGNSA. CDR3 in amino acids: CASSFGTAGLNYGYTF. CDR3 DNA: TGTGCCAGCAGCTTTGGGACAGCCGGACTAAACTATGGCTACACCTTC.

The chain is built from TRBV20-1 and TRBJ2-2; maybe TRBD1 (6 bases). CDR3 size: 14 residues. Deletions cut 3 bases from V and 7 bases from J, with 15 bases between. CDR1 and CDR2 (germline): DFQATT, SNEGSKA (reference sequence). The DNA of the CDR3 is TGCAGTGCTAGTACAACAGGGACCGGCGGGGAGCTGTTTTTT. Protein: CSASTTGTGGELFF.

The genes are TRBV7-9 and TRBJ1-3; D is possibly TRBD1 (5 bases). This CDR3 contains 14 residues. Between the trimmed V and J ends, which lost 10 bases and 4 bases, there was a span of 17 bases. Germline assignment: CDR1 SEHNR and CDR2 FQNEAQ (reference sequence). CDR3 sequence: CAIIRGNYGNTIYF. The CDR3 region has the DNA TGTGCCATCATTAGGGGAAACTACGGAAACACCATATATTTT.

There are a few counts of this clonotype. The chain employs TRBV7-8 and TRBJ1-1, with D possibly TRBD1 on 6 matching bases. Germline V gene lookup returns CDR1 SGHVS and CDR2 FQNEAQ. CDR3 size: 17 residues. V was cut by 5 bases and J by 3 bases, with 22 bases left in between. The CDR3 nucleotides read TGTGCCAGCAGCATCACTACAGGGTGGGGCGGGTACACTGAAGCTTTCTTT. The encoded protein is CASSITTGWGGYTEAFF.

This clonotype was detected ten times or more. The chain joins TRBV27 to TRBJ1-4, with D possibly being TRBD1 (6 bases). Trimming stripped 3 bases from V and 0 bases from J, with 8 bases between. In germline, CDR1 is MNHEY, CDR2 SMNVEV (reference sequence). The CDR3 spans 15 residues. The CDR3 DNA reads as TGTGCCAGCAGTTTCCGGACAGCAACTAATGAAAAACTGTTTTTT. Its protein is CASSFRTATNEKLFF.

This clonotype has a count of ten or more. The J gene is TRBJ1-6, the V gene TRBV4-1; no clear D gene. With 1 base removed from V and 13 bases from J, the gap between germline ends came to 11 bases. The germline gives CDR1 MGHRA, CDR2 YSYEKL. The CDR3 runs 13 residues. CDR3 in amino acids: CASSQVSSGPLHF. CDR3 sequence (DNA): TGCGCCAGCAGCCAAGTTTCTTCGGGGCCCCTCCACTTT.

This clonotype was seen a handful of times. The V call is TRBV2, the J call TRBJ1-4; 7 nucleotides line up with TRBD1. J was trimmed by 4 bases and V by 6 bases; bases with no gene match: 8. Germline V gene data show CDR1 as SNHLY and CDR2 as FYNNEI. The CDR3 is made up of 15 amino acids. DNA for the CDR3: TGTGCCAGCAGGACGGGACAGACTTTTAATGAAAAACTGTTTTTT. Amino acid sequence: CASRTGQTFNEKLFF.